The source of this TCR beta chain is a study of blood T cell repertoires in COVID-19. Overall study: Donors in the United States, Italy and Spain gave samples during acute or convalescent COVID-19.

The participants were between roughly 18 and 89 years old and came from about two dozen US areas. Within 2 weeks of study entry, exposed participants had contacted a PCR-confirmed or clinician-diagnosed COVID-19 case. As processed by the authors: Using reference gene primer amplification, nucleated cell counts were estimated. Clones were read by immunoSEQ multiplex PCR, and TCRdb kept only the in-frame ones, dropping some. That table is the source of V, J and clone size, and D and trimming were worked out from the DNA. The data show under 450,000 clones, 91% seen once. The specimen sequenced was PBMCs or T cells enriched from blood (not recorded which). This sequence originates from a woman in her thirties or forties who had been exposed to COVID-19.

The CDR3 spells CASSQEWGVGEKLFF. The CDR3, as DNA: TGTGCCAGCAGCCAAGAGTGGGGGGTAGGCGAAAAACTGTTTTTT. This chain uses TRBV14 with TRBJ1-4; D might be TRBD1 (5 bases). The V end lost 0 bases, the J end lost 8 bases, and 13 bases lay between the germline ends. Looked up from germline, CDR1 is SGHDN and CDR2 is FVKESK. The CDR3 consists of 15 residues.